These 3 T cell receptor beta chains came from one sample sequenced in a study of T cell responses to AZD1222 COVID-19 vaccine. Clones were read by immunoSEQ multiplex PCR, and TCRdb kept only the in-frame ones, dropping some. The repertoire consists of about 140,000 clones, with 92% occurring once and the leading ten covering roughly 4%. The source material was peripheral blood, sampled 28 days after the second AZD1222 dose. The receptors shown here come from an adult who received the AZD1222 COVID-19 vaccine.

The rearrangement links TRBV4-3 to TRBJ1-6; D unresolved. The CDR3 extends over 15 amino acids. Trimming left V 0 bases short and J 8 bases short, with 11 bases between. CDR1 LGHNA and CDR2 YSLEER come from the germline V gene. CDR3 bases: TGCGCCAGCAGCCAAGAGAATCCGGTCTATTCACCCCTCCACTTT. Its protein product is CASSQENPVYSPLHF.

The chain combines TRBV28 with TRBJ2-7; D may be TRBD1 (5 bases). The CDR3 runs 11 residues. Germline-derived CDR1 and CDR2 are MDHEN and SYDVKM. V gave up 6 bases and J gave up 4 bases, with 7 bases separating them. The CDR3 loop reads CASRDKYEQYF. In nucleotides, the CDR3 is TGTGCCAGCAGGGACAAGTACGAGCAGTACTTC.

The chain joins TRBV9 to TRBJ1-1; no reliable D call. The length of the CDR3 is 15 residues. V lost 0 bases and J lost 1, with 10 bases in between. Germline V lookup: CDR1 SGDLS, CDR2 YYNGEE. CDR3 DNA sequence: TGTGCCAGCAGCGTAGCAGGCTTACGGAACACTGAAGCTTTCTTT. Translating gives CASSVAGLRNTEAFF.